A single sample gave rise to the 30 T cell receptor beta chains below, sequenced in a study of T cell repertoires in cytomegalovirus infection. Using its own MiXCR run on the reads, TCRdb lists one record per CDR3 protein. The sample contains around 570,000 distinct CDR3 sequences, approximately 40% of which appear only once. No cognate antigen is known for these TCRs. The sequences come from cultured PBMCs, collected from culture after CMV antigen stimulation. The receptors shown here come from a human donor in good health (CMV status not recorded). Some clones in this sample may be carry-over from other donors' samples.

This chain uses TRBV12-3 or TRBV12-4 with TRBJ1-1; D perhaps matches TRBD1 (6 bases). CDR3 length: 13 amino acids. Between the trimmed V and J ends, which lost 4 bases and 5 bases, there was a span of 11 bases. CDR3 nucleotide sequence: TGTGCCAGCAGTTCGAACAGGGTTACTGAAGCTTTCTTT. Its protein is CASSSNRVTEAFF.

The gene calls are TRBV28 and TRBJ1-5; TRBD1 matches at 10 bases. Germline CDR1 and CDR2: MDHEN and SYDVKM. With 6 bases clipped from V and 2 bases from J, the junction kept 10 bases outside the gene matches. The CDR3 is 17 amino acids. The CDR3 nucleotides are TGTGCCAGCAGGGTGAGACAGGGGGCTATCGGCAATCAGCCCCAGCATTTT. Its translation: CASRVRQGAIGNQPQHF.

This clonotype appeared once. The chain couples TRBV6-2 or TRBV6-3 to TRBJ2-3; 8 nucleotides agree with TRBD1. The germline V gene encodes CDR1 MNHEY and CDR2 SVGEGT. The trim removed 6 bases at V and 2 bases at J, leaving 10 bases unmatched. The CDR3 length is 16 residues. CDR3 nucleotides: TGTGCCAGCAGACCCACCGGGACAGGTGTCACAGATACGCAGTATTTT. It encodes CASRPTGTGVTDTQYF.

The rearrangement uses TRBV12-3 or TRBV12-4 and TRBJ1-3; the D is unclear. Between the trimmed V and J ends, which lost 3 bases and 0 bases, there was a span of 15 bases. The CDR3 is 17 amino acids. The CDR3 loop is CASSLRRPRSSGNTIYF. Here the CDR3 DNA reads TGTGCCAGCAGTTTGCGGAGGCCCAGGAGCTCTGGAAACACCATATATTTT.

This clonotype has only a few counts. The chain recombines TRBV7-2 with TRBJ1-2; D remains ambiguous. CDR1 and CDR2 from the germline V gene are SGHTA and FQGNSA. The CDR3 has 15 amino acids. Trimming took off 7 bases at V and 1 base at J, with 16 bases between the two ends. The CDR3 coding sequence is TGTGCCAGCACCAAACTGGGGTTGTATAACTATGGCTACACCTTC. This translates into CASTKLGLYNYGYTF.

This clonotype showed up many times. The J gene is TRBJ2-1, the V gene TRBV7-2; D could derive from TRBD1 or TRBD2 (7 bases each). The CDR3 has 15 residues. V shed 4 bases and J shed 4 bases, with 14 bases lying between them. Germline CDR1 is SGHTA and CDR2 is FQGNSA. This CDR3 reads CASSYQGGPYNEQFF. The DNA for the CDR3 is TGTGCCAGCAGCTATCAGGGGGGGCCTTACAATGAGCAGTTCTTC.

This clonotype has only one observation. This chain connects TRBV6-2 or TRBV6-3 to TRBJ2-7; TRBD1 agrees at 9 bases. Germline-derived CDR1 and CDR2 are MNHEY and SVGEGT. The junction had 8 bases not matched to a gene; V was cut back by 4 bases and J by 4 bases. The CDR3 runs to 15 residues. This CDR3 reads CASSSQDRGVYEQYF. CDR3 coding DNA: TGTGCCAGCAGTTCGCAGGACAGGGGTGTATACGAGCAGTACTTC.

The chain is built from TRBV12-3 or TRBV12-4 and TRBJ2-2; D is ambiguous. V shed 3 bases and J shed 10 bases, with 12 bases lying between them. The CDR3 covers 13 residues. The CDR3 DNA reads TGTGCCAGCAGTTTTAGGCGCGAGTTGGAGCTGTTTTTT. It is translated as CASSFRRELELFF.

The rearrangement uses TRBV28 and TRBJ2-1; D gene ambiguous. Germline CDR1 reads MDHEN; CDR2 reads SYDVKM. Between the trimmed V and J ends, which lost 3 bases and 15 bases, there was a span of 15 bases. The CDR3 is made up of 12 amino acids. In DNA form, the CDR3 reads TGTGCCAGCAGTTTGCCTCAAGGTGACGGGTTCTTC. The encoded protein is CASSLPQGDGFF.

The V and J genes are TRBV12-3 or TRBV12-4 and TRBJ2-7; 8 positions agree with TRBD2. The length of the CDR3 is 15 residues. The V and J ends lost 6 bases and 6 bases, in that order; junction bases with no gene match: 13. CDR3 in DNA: TGTGCCAGCAGCTACTCCGTAGCGGGGAACCGCGAGCAGTACTTC. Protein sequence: CASSYSVAGNREQYF.

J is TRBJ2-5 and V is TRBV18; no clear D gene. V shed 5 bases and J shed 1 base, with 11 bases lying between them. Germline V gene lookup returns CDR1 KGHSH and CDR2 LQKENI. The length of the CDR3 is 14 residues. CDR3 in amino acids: CASSSRILQETQYF. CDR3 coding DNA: TGTGCCAGCTCAAGCCGGATACTCCAAGAGACCCAGTACTTC.

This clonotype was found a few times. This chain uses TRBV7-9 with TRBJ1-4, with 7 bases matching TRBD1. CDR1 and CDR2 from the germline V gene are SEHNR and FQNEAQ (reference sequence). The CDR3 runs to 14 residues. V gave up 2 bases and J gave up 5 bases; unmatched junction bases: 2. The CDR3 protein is CASSLPRGNEKLFF. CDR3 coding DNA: TGTGCCAGCAGCTTACCCAGGGGGAATGAAAAACTGTTTTTT.

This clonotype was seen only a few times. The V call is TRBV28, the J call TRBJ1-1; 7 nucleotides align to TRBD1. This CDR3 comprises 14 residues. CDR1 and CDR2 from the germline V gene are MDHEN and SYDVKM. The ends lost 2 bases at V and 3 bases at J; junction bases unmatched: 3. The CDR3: CASSLHRGYTEAFF. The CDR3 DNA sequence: TGTGCCAGCAGTTTACACAGGGGATACACTGAAGCTTTCTTT.

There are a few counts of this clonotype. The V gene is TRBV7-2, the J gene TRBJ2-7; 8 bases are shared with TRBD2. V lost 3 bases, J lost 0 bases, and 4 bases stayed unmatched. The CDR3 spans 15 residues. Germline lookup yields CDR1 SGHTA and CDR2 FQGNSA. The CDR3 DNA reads TGTGCCAGCAGCTTTCTCGGGGGGGACTCCTACGAGCAGTACTTC. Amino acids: CASSFLGGDSYEQYF.

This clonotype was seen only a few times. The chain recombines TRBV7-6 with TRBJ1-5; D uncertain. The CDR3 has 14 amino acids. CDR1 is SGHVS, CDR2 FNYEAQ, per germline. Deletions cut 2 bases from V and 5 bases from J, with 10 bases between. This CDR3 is CASSLRSGDQPQHF. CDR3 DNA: TGTGCCAGCAGCTTACGCAGTGGGGATCAGCCCCAGCATTTT. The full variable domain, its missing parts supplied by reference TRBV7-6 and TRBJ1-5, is GAGVSQSPRYKVTKRGQDVALRCDPISGHVSLYWYRQALGQGPEFLTYFNYEAQQDKSGLPNDRFSAERPEGSISTLTIQRTEQRDSAMYRCASSLRSGDQPQHFGDGTRLSIL.

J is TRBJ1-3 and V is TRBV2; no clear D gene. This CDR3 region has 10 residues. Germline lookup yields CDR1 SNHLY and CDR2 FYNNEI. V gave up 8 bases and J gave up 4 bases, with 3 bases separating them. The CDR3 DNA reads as TGTGCCAGCGGAGGAAACACCATATATTTT. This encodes CASGGNTIYF.

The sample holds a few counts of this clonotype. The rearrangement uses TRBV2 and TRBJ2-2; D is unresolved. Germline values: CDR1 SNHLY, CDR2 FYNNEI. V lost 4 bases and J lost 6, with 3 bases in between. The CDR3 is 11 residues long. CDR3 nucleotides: TGTGCCAGCAGTGTATCCGGGGAGCTGTTTTTT. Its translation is CASSVSGELFF.

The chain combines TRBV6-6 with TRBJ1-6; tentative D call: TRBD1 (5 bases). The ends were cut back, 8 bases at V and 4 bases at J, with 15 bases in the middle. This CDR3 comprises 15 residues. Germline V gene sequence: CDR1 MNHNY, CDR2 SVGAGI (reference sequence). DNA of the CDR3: TGTGCCAGCGGGACGGTCTTTTCTTATAATTCACCCCTCCACTTT. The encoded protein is CASGTVFSYNSPLHF.

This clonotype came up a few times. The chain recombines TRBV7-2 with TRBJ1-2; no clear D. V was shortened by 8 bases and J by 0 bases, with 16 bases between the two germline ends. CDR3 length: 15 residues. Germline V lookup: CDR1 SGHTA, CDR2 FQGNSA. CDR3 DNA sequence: TGTGCCAGCGCCGACGCACTGGCGTCTAACTATGGCTACACCTTC. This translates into CASADALASNYGYTF. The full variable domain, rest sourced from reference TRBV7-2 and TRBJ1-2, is GAGVSQSPSNKVTEKGKDVELRCDPISGHTALYWYRQSLGQGLEFLIYFQGNSAPDKSGLPSDRFSAERTGGSVSTLTIQRTQQEDSAVYLCASADALASNYGYTFGSGTRLTVV.

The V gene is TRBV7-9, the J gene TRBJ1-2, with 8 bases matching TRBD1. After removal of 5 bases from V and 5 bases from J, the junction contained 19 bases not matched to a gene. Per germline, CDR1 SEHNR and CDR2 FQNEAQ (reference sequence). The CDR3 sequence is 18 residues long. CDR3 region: CASSPAPAGGAGDYGYTF. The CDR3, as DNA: TGTGCCAGCAGCCCAGCTCCCGCAGGGGGCGCGGGGGATTATGGCTACACCTTC.

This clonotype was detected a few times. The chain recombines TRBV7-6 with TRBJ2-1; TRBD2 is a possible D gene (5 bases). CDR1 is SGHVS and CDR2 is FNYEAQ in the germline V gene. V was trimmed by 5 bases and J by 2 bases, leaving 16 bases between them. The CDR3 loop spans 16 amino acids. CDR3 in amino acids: CASSRRLSGPYNEQFF. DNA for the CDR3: TGTGCCAGCAGCCGCCGGCTAAGCGGACCCTACAATGAGCAGTTCTTC.

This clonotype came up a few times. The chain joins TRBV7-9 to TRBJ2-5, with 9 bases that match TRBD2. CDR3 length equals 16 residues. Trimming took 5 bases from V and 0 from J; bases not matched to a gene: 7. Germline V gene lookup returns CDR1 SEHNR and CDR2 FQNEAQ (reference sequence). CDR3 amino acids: CASSRGVAGDQETQYF. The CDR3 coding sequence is TGTGCCAGCAGCCGGGGGGTAGCGGGGGACCAAGAGACCCAGTACTTC. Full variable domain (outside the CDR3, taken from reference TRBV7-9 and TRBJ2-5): DTGVSQNPRHKITKRGQNVTFRCDPISEHNRLYWYRQTLGQGPEFLTYFQNEAQLEKSRLLSDRFSAERPKGSFSTLEIQRTEQGDSAMYLCASSRGVAGDQETQYFGPGTRLLVL.

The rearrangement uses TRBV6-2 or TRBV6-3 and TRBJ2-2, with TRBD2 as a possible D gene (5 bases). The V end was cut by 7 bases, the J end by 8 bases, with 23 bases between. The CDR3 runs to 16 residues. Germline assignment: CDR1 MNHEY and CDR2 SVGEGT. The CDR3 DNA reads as TGTGCCAGCAATAGACCCAGCCGGGGATGGCAGGGGGAGCTGTTTTTT. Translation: CASNRPSRGWQGELFF.

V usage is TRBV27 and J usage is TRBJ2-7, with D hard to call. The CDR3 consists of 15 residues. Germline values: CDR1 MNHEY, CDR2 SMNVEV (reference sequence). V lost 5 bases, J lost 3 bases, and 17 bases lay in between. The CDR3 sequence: CASSPTLGPHYEQYF. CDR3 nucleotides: TGTGCCAGCAGTCCTACTCTCGGACCTCACTACGAGCAGTACTTC.

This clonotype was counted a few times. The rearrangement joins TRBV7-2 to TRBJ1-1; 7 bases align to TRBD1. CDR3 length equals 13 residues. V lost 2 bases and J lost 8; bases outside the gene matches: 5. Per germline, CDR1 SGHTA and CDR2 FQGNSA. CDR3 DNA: TGTGCCAGCAGCTTAAGGTTGGGACAGGAAGCTTTCTTT. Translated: CASSLRLGQEAFF. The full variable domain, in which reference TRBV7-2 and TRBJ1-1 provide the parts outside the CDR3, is GAGVSQSPSNKVTEKGKDVELRCDPISGHTALYWYRQSLGQGLEFLIYFQGNSAPDKSGLPSDRFSAERTGGSVSTLTIQRTQQEDSAVYLCASSLRLGQEAFFGQGTRLTVV.

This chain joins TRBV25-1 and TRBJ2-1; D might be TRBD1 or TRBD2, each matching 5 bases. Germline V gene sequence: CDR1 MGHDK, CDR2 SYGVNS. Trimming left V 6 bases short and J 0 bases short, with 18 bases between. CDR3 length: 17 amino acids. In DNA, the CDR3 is TGTGCCAGCAGCCAAGGCTGGGGGAGTTACTCCTACAATGAGCAGTTCTTC. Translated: CASSQGWGSYSYNEQFF. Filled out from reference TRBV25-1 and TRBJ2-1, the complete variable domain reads EADIYQTPRYLVIGTGKKITLECSQTMGHDKMYWYQQDPGMELHLIHYSYGVNSTEKGDLSSESTVSRIRTEHFPLTLESARPSHTSQYLCASSQGWGSYSYNEQFFGPGTRLTVL.

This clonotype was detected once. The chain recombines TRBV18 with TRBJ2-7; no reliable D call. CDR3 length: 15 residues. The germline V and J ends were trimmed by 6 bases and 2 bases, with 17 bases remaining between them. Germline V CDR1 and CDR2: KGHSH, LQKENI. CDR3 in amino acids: CASSPTWPLTYEQYF. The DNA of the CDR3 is TGTGCCAGCTCCCCAACCTGGCCCCTTACCTACGAGCAGTACTTC.

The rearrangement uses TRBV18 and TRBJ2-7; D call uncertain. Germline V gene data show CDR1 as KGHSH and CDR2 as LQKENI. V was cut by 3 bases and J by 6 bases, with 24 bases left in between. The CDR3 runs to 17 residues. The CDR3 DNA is TGTGCCAGCTCACCCTACGCAAATCTAGGGAATCCCGGCGAGCAGTACTTC. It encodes CASSPYANLGNPGEQYF.

CDR3 region: CATSRGDRDRGYEQYF. In DNA, the CDR3 is TGTGCCACCAGCAGAGGTGACCGGGACAGGGGCTACGAGCAGTACTTC. This chain uses TRBV15 with TRBJ2-7; 10 positions agree with TRBD1. The CDR3 has 16 residues. Germline trimming cut 1 base from V and 3 bases from J; bases unmatched to any gene: 6. Germline CDR1 and CDR2: LNHNV and YYDKDF (reference sequence).

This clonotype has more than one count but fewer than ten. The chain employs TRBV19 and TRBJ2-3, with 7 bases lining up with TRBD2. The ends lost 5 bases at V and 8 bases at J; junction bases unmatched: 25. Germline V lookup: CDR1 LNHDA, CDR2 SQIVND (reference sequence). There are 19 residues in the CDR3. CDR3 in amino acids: CASSDTGHPGGWSQITQYF. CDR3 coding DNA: TGTGCCAGTAGTGATACAGGACACCCGGGAGGATGGTCCCAGATTACGCAGTATTTT.